The clone carrying this TCR beta chain was observed a few times. The sample belongs to a study of Graves' ophthalmopathy and Graves' hyperthyroidism. The CDR3 contains 13 residues. CDR1 and CDR2 (germline): MGHRA, YSYEKL. Trimming took off 5 bases at V and 2 bases at J, with 9 bases between the two ends. The sequenced template was RNA, covering the TCR beta CDR3 region. HTBI-primed RT-PCR formed the first round, and a multiplex PCR formed the second. Each CDR3 protein gets one entry after TCRdb re-called the multiplex PCR reads with MiXCR. This repertoire shows hundreds of thousands of distinct CDR3 sequences, 20% to 25% found once; its top ten account for roughly 6.9%.

The sample comprised peripheral blood. The receptor was derived from a woman between 18 and 29 years old with stable Graves' hyperthyroidism. Some clones in this sample may be carry-over from other donors' samples. This rearrangement joins TRBV4-1 to TRBJ1-2, with D unclear. The CDR3, as DNA: TGCGCCAGCAGCGACCAGGAGAACTATGGCTACACCTTC. It specifies CASSDQENYGYTF.